Below are 32 T cell receptor beta chains sequenced from a single sample in a study of early T cells in non-severe SARS-CoV-2 infection. TCRdb recomputed calls from the 5' RACE reads with MiXCR, one row per CDR3 protein. The sample holds approximately 79,000 distinct CDR3 sequences, about 13% seen once. The sequenced sample consisted of whole blood. The receptors derive from an adult who was a healthcare worker with PCR-confirmed SARS-CoV-2 infection or an uninfected control (not recorded which).

This clonotype qualifies as medium-sized. The chain recombines TRBV5-4 with TRBJ2-3, with TRBD2 matching 8 bases. With V trimmed by 2 bases and J by 6 bases, 11 bases remained unmatched. In germline, CDR1 is SGHNT, CDR2 YYREEE (reference sequence). There are 16 residues in the CDR3. CDR3 coding DNA: TGTGCCAGCAGCTTTGGGAGAGCGGGGGCTGAGGATACGCAGTATTTT. Translated, it gives CASSFGRAGAEDTQYF.

Comments on this clonotype: This sequence may be a read error, since a much larger clone differs from it by one base. CDR3 DNA sequence: TGTGCCACCAGGCCCAGGGCGAGCTATGCAGATACGCAGTATTTT. As protein: CATRPRASYADTQYF. V usage is TRBV6-2 or TRBV6-3 and J usage is TRBJ2-3; TRBD1 might be the D (5 bases). Germline V CDR1 and CDR2: MNHEY, SVGEGT. The length of the CDR3 is 15 residues. V lost 10 bases, J lost 4 bases, and 21 bases lay in between.

The chain has TRBV20-1 and TRBJ2-4; TRBD1 matches at 8 bases. With 1 base clipped from V and 8 bases from J, the junction kept 7 bases outside the gene matches. The CDR3 has 14 amino acids. Germline V lookup: CDR1 DFQATT, CDR2 SNEGSKA (reference sequence). Written as DNA, the CDR3 is TGCAGTGCTAGAGGGCAGGGGGCCGGGGACATTCAGTACTTC. Translation gives CSARGQGAGDIQYF.

The chain employs TRBV18 and TRBJ2-5, with TRBD1 as a possible D gene (5 bases). Germline loops: CDR1 KGHSH, CDR2 LQKENI. The V end lost 4 bases, the J end lost 1 base, and 13 bases lay between the germline ends. The CDR3 sequence is 15 residues long. The CDR3 is CASSRSRTPQETQYF. Here the CDR3 DNA reads TGTGCCAGCTCACGATCTCGGACACCCCAAGAGACCCAGTACTTC.

At least ten counts were recorded for this clonotype. This chain uses TRBV7-6 with TRBJ1-4, with TRBD1 as a possible D gene (6 bases). Germline V gene data show CDR1 as SGHVS and CDR2 as FNYEAQ. V was trimmed by 1 base and J by 6 bases, leaving 9 bases between them. The CDR3 length is 14 residues. This CDR3 is CASSLDREDEKLFF. CDR3 nucleotides: TGTGCCAGCAGCTTAGACAGGGAGGATGAAAAACTGTTTTTT.

This clonotype was seen ten or more times. The rearrangement joins TRBV7-6 to TRBJ2-6; D gene unclear. Trimming removed 2 bases from V and 0 bases from J, with 11 bases in between. The germline CDR1 and CDR2 sequences are SGHVS and FNYEAQ. The CDR3 length is 17 residues. This chain's CDR3 is CASSLYLRSSGANVLTF. CDR3 bases: TGTGCCAGCAGCTTATACCTCCGCAGCTCTGGGGCCAACGTCCTGACTTTC.

The sample holds many counts of this clonotype. The chain employs TRBV7-9 and TRBJ1-5; no firm D call. Trimming took 5 bases from V and 2 from J, leaving 7 bases between them. The CDR3 is 13 amino acids. CDR1 and CDR2 (germline): SEHNR, FQNEAQ (reference sequence). CDR3 sequence reads: CASSPIGNQPQHF. CDR3 coding DNA: TGTGCCAGCAGCCCGATCGGCAATCAGCCCCAGCATTTT.

This clonotype was observed a handful of times. The CDR3 loop reads CATSRDLGQYEQYF. The CDR3 DNA sequence: TGTGCCACCAGCAGAGATCTTGGGCAGTACGAGCAGTACTTC. The chain uses TRBV15 and TRBJ2-7; D remains ambiguous. The CDR3 sequence is 14 residues long. V was cut by 0 bases and J by 4 bases, with 10 bases left in between. CDR1 and CDR2 from the germline V gene are LNHNV and YYDKDF (reference sequence).

This clonotype occurred a few times. The gene calls are TRBV11-2 and TRBJ2-7, with D maybe TRBD2 (6 bases). CDR3 length: 15 amino acids. CDR1 and CDR2 (germline): SGHAT, FQNNGV. V lost 5 bases, J lost 0 bases, and 14 bases lay in between. CDR3: CASSPEAGVSYEQYF. The CDR3 nucleotides read TGTGCCAGCAGCCCTGAAGCGGGCGTCTCCTACGAGCAGTACTTC.

This clonotype was detected a few times. This chain joins TRBV27 and TRBJ1-2; 9 positions agree with TRBD1. The J segment lost 2 bases and the V segment lost 6 bases, leaving 1 base of the junction unmatched. This CDR3 comprises 13 residues. From germline, CDR1 is MNHEY and CDR2 SMNVEV (reference sequence). CDR3 bases: TGTGCCAGCAGGGGACAGGGAAACTATGGCTACACCTTC. It codes for CASRGQGNYGYTF.

This clonotype was detected many times. This chain links TRBV7-9 with TRBJ1-5; D is uncertain. Germline CDR1 SEHNR, CDR2 FQNEAQ (reference sequence). The CDR3 runs to 13 residues. The V and J ends lost 5 bases and 2 bases respectively, with 7 bases between them. The CDR3 DNA reads as TGTGCCAGCAGCCGAGACGGCAATCAGCCCCAGCATTTT. Translation: CASSRDGNQPQHF.

The genes are TRBV6-2 or TRBV6-3 and TRBJ1-6, with TRBD1 matching over 9 bases. The trim removed 7 bases at V and 9 bases at J, leaving 10 bases unmatched. Germline CDR1 and CDR2: MNHEY and SVGEGT. This CDR3 comprises 15 residues. CDR3 bases: TGTGCCAGCACCGACCGGACAGGGGACTTTTCACCCCTCCACTTT. The encoded protein is CASTDRTGDFSPLHF.

The CDR3 bases are TGTGCCAGCAGAGGGGACTCCCTCGAGCAGTACTTC. The encoded protein is CASRGDSLEQYF. The J gene is TRBJ2-7, the V gene TRBV2, with D maybe TRBD2 (6 bases). Trimming took 6 bases from V and 6 from J, leaving 12 bases between them. This CDR3 has 12 amino acids. Germline-derived CDR1 and CDR2 are SNHLY and FYNNEI.

This clonotype was detected many times. The rearrangement joins TRBV5-4 to TRBJ1-5, with a tentative D call TRBD1 (6 bases). This CDR3 contains 14 residues. The germline V gene has CDR1 SGHNT and CDR2 YYREEE (reference sequence). V lost 2 bases to trimming and J lost 3 bases, with 9 bases between them. The DNA for the CDR3 is TGTGCCAGCAGCTTACAGGGCCTCAATCAGCCCCAGCATTTT. Protein product: CASSLQGLNQPQHF.

This clonotype came up a few times. This CDR3 is CASSQDSRTGANYEQYF. CDR3 bases: TGTGCCAGCAGCCAGGACAGTCGGACAGGGGCGAACTACGAGCAGTACTTC. This chain connects TRBV4-2 to TRBJ2-7, with TRBD1 identical over 9 bases. CDR3 length: 17 amino acids. Per the germline V gene, CDR1 is LGHNA and CDR2 is YNFKEQ. V lost 3 bases, J lost 3 bases, and 12 bases stayed unmatched.

The V and J genes are TRBV28 and TRBJ2-3; perhaps D is TRBD1 or TRBD2 (5 bases each). V gave up 8 bases and J gave up 7 bases, with 25 bases separating them. This CDR3 region has 16 residues. The germline CDR1 and CDR2 sequences are MDHEN and SYDVKM. The CDR3 is CASGGRGQAVLNTQYF. CDR3 coding DNA: TGTGCCAGCGGGGGACGCGGCCAGGCGGTGCTGAATACGCAGTATTTT.

This chain connects TRBV12-3 or TRBV12-4 to TRBJ1-5, with TRBD1 as a possible D gene (5 bases). V shed 6 bases and J shed 2 bases, with 11 bases lying between them. The CDR3 consists of 14 residues. CDR3 nucleotides: TGTGCCAGCAGCCCCGGGGGAGGCAATCAGCCCCAGCATTTT. Its translation is CASSPGGGNQPQHF.

The sample holds a few counts of this clonotype. This chain's CDR3 is CASSYGLASNNEQFF. The CDR3 coding sequence is TGTGCCAGCAGTTACGGGCTAGCGTCTAACAATGAGCAGTTCTTC. This chain joins TRBV6-2 or TRBV6-3 and TRBJ2-1; D possibly corresponds to TRBD2 (6 bases). Trimming stripped 2 bases from V and 5 bases from J, with 13 bases between. Germline values: CDR1 MNHEY, CDR2 SVGEGT. The CDR3 is 15 residues long.

The rearrangement uses TRBV7-2 and TRBJ1-1; weak D call: TRBD1 (6 bases). V lost 4 bases and J 4 bases, leaving 25 bases between the germline ends. The CDR3 consists of 18 residues. CDR1 is SGHTA and CDR2 is FQGNSA in the germline V gene. The CDR3 DNA follows: TGTGCCAGCAGCTCTAGATCTACAGGGTCTGGGGCGCGCACTGAAGCTTTCTTT. Protein product: CASSSRSTGSGARTEAFF.

At least ten counts were recorded for this clonotype. The gene calls are TRBV12-3 or TRBV12-4 and TRBJ2-5, with 10 bases that match TRBD2. The CDR3 runs 16 residues. Germline trimming cut 3 bases from V and 1 base from J; bases unmatched to any gene: 5. CDR3 residues: CASSLEAGGTQETQYF. In DNA, the CDR3 is TGTGCCAGCAGTTTGGAAGCGGGGGGGACCCAAGAGACCCAGTACTTC.

V gene TRBV14 combines with J gene TRBJ2-7; possibly TRBD2 for D (6 bases). V lost 2 bases to trimming and J lost 5 bases, with 10 bases between them. CDR1 is SGHDN and CDR2 is FVKESK in the germline V gene. The CDR3 sequence is 13 residues long. CDR3 protein: CASSQRGLHEQYF. Written as DNA, the CDR3 is TGTGCCAGCAGCCAAAGGGGACTCCACGAGCAGTACTTC.

This chain links TRBV2 with TRBJ1-2; 9 positions match TRBD1. The CDR3 consists of 17 residues. J lost 6 bases, V lost 2 bases, and 13 bases had no gene match. Per germline, CDR1 SNHLY and CDR2 FYNNEI. In nucleotides, the CDR3 is TGTGCCAGCAGTGAATTTTCTAGTAGCGGGACAGGGAATGGCTACACCTTC. Its translation: CASSEFSSSGTGNGYTF.

The chain is built from TRBV29-1 and TRBJ2-1; maybe TRBD2 (6 bases). V dropped 6 bases and J dropped 7 bases, with 19 bases sitting between them. This CDR3 is 14 amino acids long. In germline, CDR1 is SQVTM, CDR2 ANQGSEA. The CDR3 sequence is CSVVTTRGRNEQFF. The CDR3 nucleotides read TGCAGCGTAGTGACTACCCGGGGGAGAAATGAGCAGTTCTTC.

This chain uses TRBV7-2 with TRBJ2-1; D might be TRBD1 or TRBD2, each matching 5 bases. Looked up from germline, CDR1 is SGHTA and CDR2 is FQGNSA. The V end lost 2 bases, the J end lost 7 bases, and 15 bases lay between the germline ends. CDR3 length: 15 amino acids. The CDR3 loop reads CASSLWDPDLNEQFF. The CDR3 region has the DNA TGTGCCAGCAGCTTATGGGACCCGGATTTGAATGAGCAGTTCTTC.

This rearrangement joins TRBV2 to TRBJ2-7; TRBD1 is a possible D gene (6 bases). CDR3 length: 17 amino acids. Trimming stripped 4 bases from V and 4 bases from J, with 23 bases between. CDR1 and CDR2 (germline): SNHLY, FYNNEI. The CDR3, as DNA: TGTGCCAGCAGTGGAGACGGGGCAGGGGCGATATTTTACGAGCAGTACTTC. Amino acids: CASSGDGAGAIFYEQYF.

In its sample, this clonotype was seen many times. CDR3: CASSQDRGASREQYF. The CDR3 DNA follows: TGTGCCAGCAGCCAAGACAGGGGGGCCTCTAGGGAGCAGTACTTC. This chain uses TRBV14 with TRBJ2-7; possibly TRBD1 for D (7 bases). The CDR3 totals 15 residues. V gave up 0 bases and J gave up 7 bases, with 16 bases separating them. The germline V gene encodes CDR1 SGHDN and CDR2 FVKESK.

DNA of the CDR3: TGTGCCAGCAGTCCCGAGCAGGGAGGACAGCCCCAGCATTTT. It translates to CASSPEQGGQPQHF. V is TRBV6-5 and J is TRBJ1-5, with D perhaps TRBD1 (5 bases). The CDR3 spans 14 residues. CDR1 is MNHEY and CDR2 is SVGAGI in the germline V gene. The germline V and J ends were trimmed by 5 bases and 7 bases, with 15 bases remaining between them.

The rearrangement uses TRBV2 and TRBJ2-5; no clear D gene. The V gene lost 3 bases and the J gene lost 0 bases, with 5 bases spanning the gap. This CDR3 contains 13 residues. From germline, CDR1 is SNHLY and CDR2 FYNNEI. CDR3 in amino acids: CASSEGNQETQYF. The CDR3 DNA reads TGTGCCAGCAGTGAGGGGAACCAAGAGACCCAGTACTTC.

This clonotype was counted a few times. CDR3 amino acids: CASSPGGPAYEQYF. CDR3 in DNA: TGTGCCAGCAGTCCGGGAGGGCCAGCATACGAGCAGTACTTC. The gene calls are TRBV28 and TRBJ2-7, with TRBD2 identical over 8 bases. CDR3 length: 14 residues. The V gene end was trimmed by 5 bases and the J gene end by 4 bases; junction bases not matched to a gene: 7. Germline V lookup: CDR1 MDHEN, CDR2 SYDVKM.

The rearrangement uses TRBV19 and TRBJ2-6; 7 bases are a match to TRBD1. This CDR3 has 16 residues. V gave up 5 bases and J gave up 0 bases; unmatched junction bases: 4. Germline loops: CDR1 LNHDA, CDR2 SQIVND (reference sequence). The CDR3 DNA follows: TGTGCCAGTAGTGGGACAGACAGCTCTGGGGCCAACGTCCTGACTTTC. Encoded protein: CASSGTDSSGANVLTF.

The chain is built from TRBV12-3 or TRBV12-4 and TRBJ1-1; tentative D call: TRBD1 (6 bases). The CDR3 runs 13 residues. Trimming removed 8 bases from V and 3 bases from J, with 13 bases in between. The DNA of the CDR3 is TGTGCCAGCTTAAGACAGGCACACACTGAAGCTTTCTTT. It translates to CASLRQAHTEAFF.

V is TRBV10-1 and J is TRBJ1-1; 7 bases map to TRBD1. The CDR3 has 15 residues. Germline V lookup: CDR1 WNHNN, CDR2 SYGVQD (reference sequence). J gave up 3 bases and V 3 bases, and 7 bases lay outside the gene matches. The CDR3 loop reads CASSDERQGYTEAFF. The DNA for the CDR3 is TGCGCCAGCAGTGATGAGAGACAGGGATACACTGAAGCTTTCTTT.